These 20 T cell receptor beta chains were sequenced from one sample in a study of beta chain features in type 1 diabetes. Of the isolated RNA, all was reverse transcribed, and so the sequenced material was expressed TCRB transcripts. Here immunoSEQ multiplex PCR was the method, and the copy in TCRdb shows in-frame clones only, minus some. The profile shows 350,000 to 400,000 clones, approximately 16% of them singletons. Specimen: naive CD4+ T cells from blood. Every receptor here comes from a woman between 18 and 30 years old in good health.

This clone was seen a handful of times. The chain has TRBV2 and TRBJ2-5, with 7 bases matching TRBD2. The CDR3 has 13 residues. Germline lookup yields CDR1 SNHLY and CDR2 FYNNEI. With 4 bases clipped from V and 1 base from J, the junction kept 0 bases outside the gene matches. In DNA form, the CDR3 reads TGTGCCAGCAGTGGCGGGAGCCAAGAGACCCAGTACTTC. This encodes CASSGGSQETQYF. Supplemented by reference TRBV2 and TRBJ2-5, the full variable domain reads EPEVTQTPSHQVTQMGQEVILRCVPISNHLYFYWYRQILGQKVEFLVSFYNNEISEKSEIFDDQFSVERPDGSNFTLKIRSTKLEDSAMYFCASSGGSQETQYFGPGTRLLVL.

This rearrangement joins TRBV4-1 to TRBJ1-2; TRBD1 matches 8 bases. J lost 8 bases, V lost 1 base, and 9 bases had no gene match. Germline V gene sequence: CDR1 MGHRA, CDR2 YSYEKL. This CDR3 contains 15 residues. The CDR3 region has the DNA TGCGCCAGCAGCCAAGTAGGGGCAGGGGGCGTAGGCTACACCTTC. It is translated as CASSQVGAGGVGYTF.

This chain links TRBV7-2 with TRBJ2-1; 8 bases are shared with TRBD2. The CDR3 contains 16 residues. J gave up 6 bases and V 1 base, and 8 bases lay outside the gene matches. Germline values: CDR1 SGHTA, CDR2 FQGNSA. The CDR3 DNA reads TGTGCCAGCAGCTTAGATTTGGCTAGCGGGCGCAATGAGCAGTTCTTC. Translating it yields CASSLDLASGRNEQFF.

The chain couples TRBV11-2 to TRBJ1-2; D uncertain. In germline, CDR1 is SGHAT, CDR2 FQNNGV. CDR3 size: 12 residues. Trimming cost V 5 bases and J 11 bases, with 15 bases left between them. The CDR3 spells CASSPLDPGYTF. In nucleotides, the CDR3 is TGTGCCAGCAGCCCCCTCGATCCGGGATACACCTTC.

V is TRBV6-5 and J is TRBJ1-2; 8 bases map to TRBD1. Trimming cost V 6 bases and J 2 bases; bases outside gene matches: 2. The CDR3 is 13 amino acids. Per germline, CDR1 MNHEY and CDR2 SVGAGI. In DNA form, the CDR3 reads TGTGCCAGCAGGGACAGGGAGAACTATGGCTACACCTTC. Its protein product is CASRDRENYGYTF.

This clone was detected only a few times. This chain uses TRBV5-4 with TRBJ1-2; TRBD1 matches 11 bases. Germline lookup yields CDR1 SGHNT and CDR2 YYREEE (reference sequence). The CDR3 loop spans 15 amino acids. The J segment lost 4 bases and the V segment lost 3 bases, leaving 5 bases of the junction unmatched. The CDR3 sequence: CASSSRTGGVYGYTF. The CDR3 DNA is TGTGCCAGCAGCTCCAGGACAGGGGGCGTCTATGGCTACACCTTC. The full variable domain, completed using reference TRBV5-4 and TRBJ1-2, is ETGVTQSPTHLIKTRGQQVTLRCSSQSGHNTVSWYQQALGQGPQFIFQYYREEENGRGNFPPRFSGLQFPNYSSELNVNALELDDSALYLCASSSRTGGVYGYTFGSGTRLTVV.

This clone has just a few counts. Other nucleotide sequences from this sample produce the same CDR3. The V gene is TRBV30, the J gene TRBJ1-2; D gene uncertain. CDR3 size: 12 residues. Per germline, CDR1 GTSNPN and CDR2 SVGIG (reference sequence). The germline V and J ends were trimmed by 3 bases and 2 bases, with 7 bases remaining between them. The CDR3 DNA reads as TGTGCCTGGAGCCCGGGAAACTATGGCTACACCTTC. Residues: CAWSPGNYGYTF.

This CDR3 reads CATKRPAGYEQYF. DNA of the CDR3: TGTGCCACTAAAAGGCCAGCGGGCTACGAGCAGTACTTC. The V gene is TRBV7-2, the J gene TRBJ2-7; possibly TRBD2 for D (6 bases). V dropped 10 bases and J dropped 3 bases, with 16 bases sitting between them. The CDR3 spans 13 residues. CDR1 is SGHTA, CDR2 FQGNSA, per germline.

The chain has TRBV19 and TRBJ1-1; 7 bases fit TRBD1. Losses at the gene ends were 6 bases for V and 1 base for J; bases not matched to a gene: 11. The germline V gene encodes CDR1 LNHDA and CDR2 SQIVND (reference sequence). The CDR3 contains 16 residues. The CDR3 spells CASSTKRTGRNTEAFF. CDR3 nucleotide sequence: TGTGCCAGTAGCACCAAGAGGACAGGAAGGAACACTGAAGCTTTCTTT.

The chain links TRBV18 to TRBJ2-3; maybe TRBD1 (6 bases). The CDR3 consists of 14 residues. Deletions cut 5 bases from V and 5 bases from J, with 14 bases between. Germline-derived CDR1 and CDR2 are KGHSH and LQKENI. CDR3 coding DNA: TGTGCCAGCTCAGCAGGGGCGATCCTAGATACGCAGTATTTT. The encoded protein is CASSAGAILDTQYF.

This rearrangement joins TRBV30 to TRBJ2-7; D not resolved. Germline values: CDR1 GTSNPN, CDR2 SVGIG (reference sequence). Trimming shortened V by 2 bases and J by 1 base, and 9 bases separated the two germline ends. This CDR3 contains 13 residues. In DNA form, the CDR3 reads TGTGCCTGGAGTAAGCAAGTTTCCTACGAGCAGTACTTC. Translated, it gives CAWSKQVSYEQYF.

The chain is built from TRBV4-2 and TRBJ2-7; TRBD1 matches 7 bases. The ends lost 1 base at V and 3 bases at J; junction bases unmatched: 3. The CDR3 loop spans 14 amino acids. Germline CDR1 is LGHNA and CDR2 is YNFKEQ. CDR3 loop: CASSQGQGYYEQYF. CDR3 coding DNA: TGTGCCAGCAGCCAAGGACAGGGATACTACGAGCAGTACTTC.

V usage is TRBV19 and J usage is TRBJ2-1, with D perhaps matching TRBD1 (6 bases). The CDR3 totals 16 residues. V was trimmed by 1 base and J by 7 bases, leaving 17 bases between them. In germline, CDR1 is LNHDA, CDR2 SQIVND (reference sequence). The CDR3 region is CASSIVGRGTGNEQFF. The CDR3, as DNA: TGTGCCAGTAGTATAGTTGGCAGGGGAACGGGGAATGAGCAGTTCTTC.

The chain carries TRBV6-5 and TRBJ1-2; no definite D call. CDR3 length equals 14 residues. CDR1 is MNHEY, CDR2 SVGAGI, per germline. Trimming pared 5 bases from V and 2 bases from J, leaving 12 bases between. Here the CDR3 reads CASSLDSPNYGYTF. CDR3 nucleotide sequence: TGTGCCAGCAGTCTGGACTCCCCCAACTATGGCTACACCTTC.

This clone occurred a few times. The V and J genes are TRBV30 and TRBJ1-5, with 8 bases aligning to TRBD1. With V trimmed by 1 base and J by 3 bases, 2 bases remained unmatched. Germline CDR1 and CDR2: GTSNPN and SVGIG (reference sequence). CDR3 length: 14 amino acids. CDR3 bases: TGTGCCTGGAGTGGGGGACAGGTCAATCAGCCCCAGCATTTT. Translating it yields CAWSGGQVNQPQHF.

The rearrangement uses TRBV6-5 and TRBJ2-7; perhaps TRBD2 as D (6 bases). Trimming took 2 bases from V and 5 from J, leaving 10 bases between them. This CDR3 comprises 13 residues. Germline CDR1 and CDR2: MNHEY and SVGAGI. CDR3 protein: CASSYTSSDEQYF. Here the CDR3 DNA reads TGTGCCAGCAGTTACACGTCTAGCGACGAGCAGTACTTC.

This clone was detected only a few times. V is TRBV29-1 and J is TRBJ1-4; 11 bases line up with TRBD1. CDR1 SQVTM and CDR2 ANQGSEA come from the germline V gene. With V trimmed by 7 bases and J by 8 bases, 6 bases remained unmatched. This CDR3 spans 13 amino acids. CDR3 in DNA: TGCAGCGCTTCCGGGACAGGGGGGGAAAAACTGTTTTTT. This codes for CSASGTGGEKLFF.

This clone was seen more than once but under ten times. The chain has TRBV29-1 and TRBJ2-2, with D perhaps matching TRBD1 (5 bases). The ends were cut back, 7 bases at V and 6 bases at J, with 12 bases in the middle. The CDR3 is made up of 12 amino acids. Germline CDR1 reads SQVTM; CDR2 reads ANQGSEA. CDR3: CSALRAPGELFF. The CDR3 DNA sequence: TGCAGCGCCCTCAGGGCCCCCGGGGAGCTGTTTTTT.

This clone was detected a few times. This chain uses TRBV30 with TRBJ1-1; D is ambiguous. Germline assignment: CDR1 GTSNPN and CDR2 SVGIG (reference sequence). This CDR3 has 12 amino acids. V dropped 0 bases and J dropped 6 bases, with 8 bases sitting between them. Here the CDR3 reads CAWSVGLAEAFF. Here the CDR3 DNA reads TGTGCCTGGAGTGTGGGCTTGGCTGAAGCTTTCTTT.

This chain links TRBV29-1 with TRBJ2-2, with D possibly TRBD2 on 5 matching bases. Deletions cut 5 bases from V and 6 bases from J, with 16 bases between. The length of the CDR3 is 14 residues. Germline CDR1 SQVTM, CDR2 ANQGSEA. The CDR3 protein is CSVKLLASAGELFF. The CDR3 DNA sequence: TGCAGCGTTAAGTTGCTAGCCTCAGCCGGGGAGCTGTTTTTT.